What follows are 26 T cell receptor beta chains derived from one specimen sequenced in a study of T cell repertoires in cytomegalovirus infection. MiXCR, run by TCRdb on the reads, gives a single entry per CDR3 protein. The sample contains around 81,000 distinct CDR3 sequences, roughly 37% of which appear only once. These TCRs' antigens remain unknown. The sequencing used CD8+ T cells from cultured PBMCs, collected from culture after CMV antigen stimulation. The receptors stem from a human donor in good health (CMV status not recorded). Some clones in this sample may be carry-over from other donors' samples.

This clonotype has only a few counts. The chain carries TRBV4-3 and TRBJ1-2; TRBD1 aligns across 10 bases. V dropped 0 bases and J dropped 4; count of bases not matched to a gene: 20. The CDR3 is made up of 21 amino acids. The germline gives CDR1 LGHNA, CDR2 YSLEER. The CDR3 spells CASSQDGTGVTDAYDAYGYTF. The DNA for the CDR3 is TGCGCCAGCAGCCAAGATGGGACAGGGGTAACTGATGCCTACGATGCCTATGGCTACACCTTC.

This clonotype was counted between two and nine times. The genes are TRBV19 and TRBJ2-3; D is ambiguous. The ends were cut back, 5 bases at V and 3 bases at J, with 12 bases in the middle. The CDR3 loop spans 14 amino acids. Germline V gives CDR1 LNHDA, CDR2 SQIVND (reference sequence). The CDR3 nucleotides read TGTGCCAGTAGTCTGACGTGGGGTACAGATACGCAGTATTTT. Its protein product is CASSLTWGTDTQYF.

Only a few counts were recorded for this clonotype. The chain recombines TRBV4-1 with TRBJ1-5, with D possibly being TRBD1 (5 bases). V was pared by 3 bases and J by 3 bases, with 12 bases between. The CDR3 totals 15 residues. CDR1 MGHRA and CDR2 YSYEKL come from the germline V gene. The CDR3 sequence is CASSHTQDTNQPQHF. CDR3 coding DNA: TGCGCCAGCAGCCACACACAGGATACCAATCAGCCCCAGCATTTT.

This clonotype occurred many times. The J gene is TRBJ2-1, the V gene TRBV7-2; TRBD2 aligns across 10 bases. This CDR3 has 15 residues. CDR1 is SGHTA, CDR2 FQGNSA, per germline. V was clipped by 4 bases and J by 3 bases; unmatched bases: 3. The CDR3 reads CASSSSGGDYNEQFF. Written as DNA, the CDR3 is TGTGCCAGCAGCTCGAGCGGGGGGGACTACAATGAGCAGTTCTTC. The whole variable domain, filled in from reference TRBV7-2 and TRBJ2-1, reads GAGVSQSPSNKVTEKGKDVELRCDPISGHTALYWYRQSLGQGLEFLIYFQGNSAPDKSGLPSDRFSAERTGGSVSTLTIQRTQQEDSAVYLCASSSSGGDYNEQFFGPGTRLTVL.

The V call is TRBV7-6, the J call TRBJ1-1; tentatively, D is TRBD1 (5 bases). This CDR3 contains 15 residues. Germline-derived CDR1 and CDR2 are SGHVS and FNYEAQ. Between the trimmed V and J ends, which lost 2 bases and 5 bases, there was a span of 15 bases. The CDR3 nucleotides read TGTGCCAGCAGCTTAACGGGAGGGACTGCGACTGAAGCTTTCTTT. Protein product: CASSLTGGTATEAFF.

The chain links TRBV2 to TRBJ2-1; 9 nucleotides align to TRBD1. Germline V gene lookup returns CDR1 SNHLY and CDR2 FYNNEI. V dropped 2 bases and J dropped 11; count of bases not matched to a gene: 10. CDR3 length equals 15 residues. The CDR3 DNA reads as TGTGCCAGCAGTGAACCCGGGACAGGGCTTGCTCAGCAGTTCTTC. Its translation is CASSEPGTGLAQQFF.

CDR3 DNA: TGTGCCAGCTCAGCTTACGGGGGAACTGAAGCTTTCTTT. Translation gives CASSAYGGTEAFF. V is TRBV7-4 and J is TRBJ1-1; possibly TRBD1 for D (5 bases). The germline V and J ends were trimmed by 8 bases and 5 bases, with 15 bases remaining between them. Germline V gene sequence: CDR1 SGHVT, CDR2 SQSDAQ. There are 13 residues in the CDR3.

V usage is TRBV5-4 and J usage is TRBJ2-7; TRBD1 is a possible D gene (5 bases). This CDR3 region has 14 residues. CDR1 SGHNT and CDR2 YYREEE come from the germline V gene (reference sequence). V lost 3 bases, J lost 3 bases, and 13 bases lay in between. In DNA, the CDR3 is TGTGCCAGCAGCTCCCGCCCCGACAGCTACGAGCAGTACTTC. Protein product: CASSSRPDSYEQYF.

This clonotype turned up a few times. This sequence joins TRBV5-6 and TRBJ2-1; D is possibly TRBD1 (6 bases). The CDR3 spans 15 residues. Germline lookup yields CDR1 SGHDT and CDR2 YYEEEE. V gave up 1 base and J gave up 2 bases, with 10 bases separating them. The DNA of the CDR3 is TGTGCCAGCAGCTTGCAAGGGGGTCCCTACAATGAGCAGTTCTTC. It codes for CASSLQGGPYNEQFF.

This chain connects TRBV5-6 to TRBJ2-1; D is unresolved. The germline V gene encodes CDR1 SGHDT and CDR2 YYEEEE. CDR3 size: 15 residues. The V end was cut by 4 bases, the J end by 2 bases, with 13 bases between. In DNA, the CDR3 is TGTGCCAGCAGCGAAGGAGCCCCCACCTACAATGAGCAGTTCTTC. This sequence encodes CASSEGAPTYNEQFF.

This clonotype has a handful of counts. V and J are TRBV7-9 and TRBJ1-1; 7 bases are a match to TRBD1. J gave up 12 bases and V 6 bases, and 10 bases lay outside the gene matches. The CDR3 runs to 12 residues. Germline CDR1 reads SEHNR; CDR2 reads FQNEAQ (reference sequence). The CDR3 coding sequence is TGTGCCAGCAGTCTCGGACAGGACATCTCTTTCTTT. Its protein product is CASSLGQDISFF. Full variable domain (missing parts from reference TRBV7-9 and TRBJ1-1): DTGVSQNPRHKITKRGQNVTFRCDPISEHNRLYWYRQTLGQGPEFLTYFQNEAQLEKSRLLSDRFSAERPKGSFSTLEIQRTEQGDSAMYLCASSLGQDISFFGQGTRLTVV.

This clonotype was seen a handful of times. The CDR3 protein is CASSSGTGGPYNEQFF. In DNA form, the CDR3 reads TGTGCCAGCAGCTCGGGGACAGGGGGCCCCTACAATGAGCAGTTCTTC. The chain has TRBV5-6 and TRBJ2-1; TRBD1 agrees at 12 bases. The junction had 3 bases not matched to a gene; V was cut back by 3 bases and J by 2 bases. This CDR3 comprises 16 residues. Germline V CDR1 and CDR2: SGHDT, YYEEEE.

V and J are TRBV10-2 and TRBJ2-1; D uncertain. Trimming left V 7 bases short and J 5 bases short, with 6 bases between. The germline gives CDR1 WSHSY, CDR2 SAAADI. CDR3 size: 11 residues. CDR3 sequence: CASKANNEQFF. Here the CDR3 DNA reads TGCGCCAGCAAAGCGAACAATGAGCAGTTCTTC.

CDR3 residues: CASSQGLLAGGINEQFF. CDR3 DNA sequence: TGCGCCAGCAGCCAGGGTCTACTAGCGGGGGGGATCAATGAGCAGTTCTTC. The genes are TRBV4-1 and TRBJ2-1, with 13 bases lining up with TRBD2. This CDR3 region has 17 residues. Per the germline V gene, CDR1 is MGHRA and CDR2 is YSYEKL. Losses at the gene ends were 3 bases for V and 6 bases for J; bases not matched to a gene: 8.

The V call is TRBV7-9, the J call TRBJ2-7, with D uncertain. Per the germline V gene, CDR1 is SEHNR and CDR2 is FQNEAQ (reference sequence). With 2 bases removed from V and 3 bases from J, the gap between germline ends came to 17 bases. The CDR3 sequence is 16 residues long. CDR3 amino acids: CASSLSRPVPSYEQYF. The CDR3 region has the DNA TGTGCCAGCAGCTTATCTCGTCCCGTCCCCAGCTACGAGCAGTACTTC.

The V call is TRBV6-8, the J call TRBJ2-3; D remains ambiguous. Germline loops: CDR1 MNHGY, CDR2 SAAAGT. V was clipped by 0 bases and J by 4 bases, with 5 bases between them. The length of the CDR3 is 13 residues. Here the CDR3 reads CASSYSSPDTQYF. The CDR3 DNA sequence: TGTGCCAGCAGTTACTCCTCCCCAGATACGCAGTATTTT.

The rearrangement joins TRBV27 to TRBJ2-7; D perhaps matches TRBD2 (7 bases). Between the trimmed V and J ends, which lost 2 bases and 6 bases, there was a span of 11 bases. This CDR3 region has 13 residues. Per germline, CDR1 MNHEY and CDR2 SMNVEV (reference sequence). CDR3: CASSLRGGGEQYF. For the CDR3, the DNA is TGTGCCAGCAGTTTAAGGGGAGGGGGCGAGCAGTACTTC.

The chain couples TRBV29-1 to TRBJ1-1; D is possibly TRBD1 (5 bases). CDR1 is SQVTM and CDR2 is ANQGSEA in the germline V gene. V was cut by 7 bases and J by 1 base, with 10 bases left in between. The CDR3 is 12 amino acids. The CDR3: CSAEGQNTEAFF. In nucleotides, the CDR3 is TGCAGCGCCGAGGGGCAGAACACTGAAGCTTTCTTT.

The V call is TRBV6-1, the J call TRBJ2-7; 14 nucleotides align to TRBD2. Germline V CDR1 and CDR2: MNHNS, SASEGT. The CDR3 runs 15 residues. The V gene end was trimmed by 4 bases and the J gene end by 3 bases; junction bases not matched to a gene: 2. The CDR3 reads CASSVGLAGDYEQYF. The CDR3 bases are TGTGCCAGCAGTGTGGGACTAGCGGGGGACTACGAGCAGTACTTC.

The table lists this clonotype with a few counts. The V and J genes are TRBV27 and TRBJ1-1; 7 nucleotides match TRBD1. The CDR3 contains 13 residues. Germline trimming cut 2 bases from V and 4 bases from J; bases unmatched to any gene: 1. Germline V CDR1 and CDR2: MNHEY, SMNVEV (reference sequence). The CDR3 loop is CASSLDRATEAFF. Written as DNA, the CDR3 is TGTGCCAGCAGTTTAGACAGGGCCACTGAAGCTTTCTTT.

This clonotype was counted many times. This chain's CDR3 is CASSRQGSYEQYF. For the CDR3, the DNA is TGTGCCAGCAGTAGACAGGGATCCTACGAGCAGTACTTC. The chain recombines TRBV6-1 with TRBJ2-7, with 7 bases that match TRBD1. Per the germline V gene, CDR1 is MNHNS and CDR2 is SASEGT. The CDR3 is made up of 13 amino acids. Losses at the gene ends were 5 bases for V and 1 base for J; bases not matched to a gene: 2.

This clonotype was seen more than once but under ten times. The chain joins TRBV6-5 to TRBJ2-1; D gene uncertain. V dropped 0 bases and J dropped 6 bases, with 6 bases sitting between them. The CDR3 runs 13 residues. Looked up from germline, CDR1 is MNHEY and CDR2 is SVGAGI. This chain's CDR3 is CASSYSILNEQFF. CDR3 sequence (DNA): TGTGCCAGCAGTTACTCGATCCTCAATGAGCAGTTCTTC.

The genes are TRBV4-1 and TRBJ2-2, with a weak D call TRBD1 (6 bases). CDR1 and CDR2 (germline): MGHRA, YSYEKL. Trimming pared 0 bases from V and 4 bases from J, leaving 15 bases between. The CDR3 totals 17 residues. The CDR3 region has the DNA TGCGCCAGCAGCCAAGATCGCCTACAGGGTGGCACCGGGGAGCTGTTTTTT. Its translation is CASSQDRLQGGTGELFF.

The chain is built from TRBV7-6 and TRBJ2-5, with 9 bases fitting TRBD1. Germline trimming cut 0 bases from V and 4 bases from J; bases unmatched to any gene: 3. Germline CDR1 SGHVS, CDR2 FNYEAQ. This CDR3 has 15 residues. CDR3 DNA sequence: TGTGCCAGCAGCTTAGCGGGGACAGGGAGAGAGACCCAGTACTTC. It encodes CASSLAGTGRETQYF.

There are a few counts of this clonotype. The chain employs TRBV20-1 and TRBJ1-3; D unclear. Between the trimmed V and J ends, which lost 0 bases and 0 bases, there was a span of 9 bases. Germline V lookup: CDR1 DFQATT, CDR2 SNEGSKA (reference sequence). CDR3 length: 15 amino acids. The CDR3 coding sequence is TGCAGTGCTAGAGACAGGCCGAACTCTGGAAACACCATATATTTT. Translation: CSARDRPNSGNTIYF.

The CDR3 sequence is CASSFADTQYF. The CDR3 DNA sequence: TGTGCCAGCAGTTTTGCAGATACGCAGTATTTT. The chain has TRBV27 and TRBJ2-3; D gene unclear. Trimming removed 3 bases from V and 4 bases from J, with 2 bases in between. Germline loops: CDR1 MNHEY, CDR2 SMNVEV (reference sequence). The CDR3 spans 11 residues.